These T cell receptor beta chains were read from a single sample in a study of tissue T cells after allogeneic stem cell transplantation. Clones were sequenced by immunoSEQ multiplex PCR, and TCRdb holds only the in-frame ones, with some missing. The sample lists around 4,300 clones; roughly 66% were seen once. The sequencing here drew on left colon tissue, taken at autopsy. The receptors derive from a male donor older than 55 with lung cancer. CDR3s include the opening cysteine and the closing phenylalanine or tryptophan. The order of the fields is D gene, V gene, CDR3 length, clone size, J gene, CDR3 protein, CDR3 DNA. A D gene is named only where the DNA matches it firmly. Some rows mark clone size as missing; the rest say once, few, many or name a class of expanded clone.

TRBD1	TRBV28	17	few	TRBJ2-3	CASSPNRGRGSTDTQYF	TGTGCCAGCAGTCCAAACAGGGGCCGGGGTAGCACAGATACGCAGTATTTT
.	TRBV11-3	14	.	TRBJ2-3	CASSFSGQGDTQYF	TGTGCCAGCAGCTTTTCCGGGCAGGGAGATACGCAGTATTTT
.	TRBV11-3	14	.	TRBJ2-1	CASSLSGTYNEQFF	TGTGCCAGCAGCCTATCCGGGACTTACAATGAGCAGTTCTTC
TRBD2	TRBV6-2/TRBV6-3	15	.	TRBJ2-1	CASSLTGTTYNEQFF	TGTGCCAGCAGTTTGACCGGGACTACCTACAATGAGCAGTTCTTC
.	TRBV7-6	16	.	TRBJ2-1	CASSLEGWSSYNEQFF	TGTGCCAGCAGCCTAGAGGGGTGGAGCTCCTACAATGAGCAGTTCTTC
.	TRBV20-1	14	.	TRBJ2-6	CSASPSTGANVLTF	TGCAGTGCTAGTCCGTCGACTGGGGCCAACGTCCTGACTTTC
.	TRBV29-1	15	.	TRBJ1-4	CSVKLLSATNEKLFF	TGCAGCGTGAAACTCCTTTCCGCAACTAATGAAAAACTGTTTTTT
.	TRBV5-1	13	.	TRBJ1-6	CASSSGRNSPLHF	TGCGCCAGCAGCTCGGGTCGTAATTCACCCCTCCACTTT
.	TRBV3-1/TRBV3-2	12	.	TRBJ2-1	CASSQVTGEQFF	TGTGCCAGCAGCCAAGTAACGGGTGAGCAGTTCTTC
TRBD1	TRBV24-1	14	.	TRBJ2-7	CATSQTNRGFGQYF	TGTGCCACCAGCCAGACGAACAGGGGGTTCGGGCAGTACTTC
.	TRBV10-1	13	medium-sized	TRBJ1-2	CASSPDSSYGYTF	TGCGCCAGCAGTCCTGACAGCAGCTATGGCTACACCTTC
.	TRBV19	15	.	TRBJ1-1	CASTRGTGMNTEAFF	TGTGCCAGTACCAGGGGTACCGGGATGAACACTGAAGCTTTCTTT
.	TRBV28	14	few	TRBJ2-7	CASSLFDRWDEQYF	TGTGCCAGCAGTTTATTCGACAGGTGGGACGAGCAGTACTTC
.	TRBV5-4	15	.	TRBJ2-6	CASSLSGSGANVLTF	TGTGCCAGCAGCTTATCTGGGTCCGGGGCCAACGTCCTGACTTTC
TRBD2	TRBV28	14	.	TRBJ2-5	CASSGRLASETQYF	TGTGCCAGCAGTGGTAGACTAGCTTCAGAGACCCAGTACTTC
.	TRBV7-9	15	once	TRBJ1-5	CASSLQGGGGQPQHF	TGTGCCAGCAGCTTACAGGGAGGGGGGGGTCAGCCCCAGCATTTT
.	TRBV24-1	11	.	TRBJ1-1	CATSQRGYAFF	TGTGCCACCAGTCAGCGGGGATACGCTTTCTTT
TRBD1	TRBV19	14	.	TRBJ1-4	CASMRQGSNEKLFF	TGTGCCAGTATGAGACAGGGGTCTAATGAAAAACTGTTTTTT
.	TRBV4-3	16	.	TRBJ2-2	CASSQSVGLYTGELFF	TGCGCCAGCAGCCAATCCGTTGGGCTTTACACCGGGGAGCTGTTTTTT
.	TRBV19	13	.	TRBJ1-1	CASSIRRGSEAFF	TGTGCCAGTAGTATCCGCAGGGGCTCCGAAGCTTTCTTT
TRBD2	TRBV6-1	17	.	TRBJ2-2	CASSKGISGGATGELFF	TGTGCCAGCAGTAAAGGGATTAGCGGGGGGGCGACCGGGGAGCTGTTTTTT
.	TRBV24-1	12	once	TRBJ2-1	CATSQWSREQFF	TGTGCCACCAGCCAATGGTCACGGGAGCAGTTCTTC
.	TRBV19	16	medium-sized	TRBJ1-5	CASSIGRAGRNQPQHF	TGTGCCAGTAGTATCGGCAGGGCTGGGCGCAATCAGCCCCAGCATTTT
.	TRBV7-2	14	.	TRBJ1-1	CASSLQISNTEAFF	TGTGCCAGCAGCTTACAGATCTCGAACACTGAAGCTTTCTTT
.	TRBV6-5	15	.	TRBJ2-2	CASSARSREAGELFF	TGTGCCAGCAGCGCCCGCTCTAGGGAAGCCGGGGAGCTGTTTTTT
TRBD2	TRBV5-4	17	.	TRBJ2-5	CASSPGLAGGTRETQYF	TGTGCCAGCAGCCCAGGACTAGCGGGGGGGACGAGGGAGACCCAGTACTTC
.	TRBV2	13	.	TRBJ2-2	CASSSRGTGELFF	TGTGCCAGCAGTAGTAGGGGGACCGGGGAGCTGTTTTTT
.	TRBV4-3	15	medium-sized	TRBJ1-2	CASSQDLKGTYGYTF	TGCGCCAGCAGCCAAGATCTGAAGGGGACCTATGGCTACACCTTC
TRBD2	TRBV2	17	.	TRBJ2-3	CASTLGVAGGQADTQYF	TGTGCCAGCACCCTAGGGGTAGCGGGAGGGCAGGCAGATACGCAGTATTTT
TRBD1	TRBV6-5	15	.	TRBJ2-3	CASSYGAGGRDTQYF	TGTGCCAGCAGTTATGGGGCAGGGGGACGGGATACGCAGTATTTT
.	TRBV28	16	.	TRBJ2-1	CASSLRRGDTYNEQFF	TGTGCCAGCAGTTTACGGAGGGGGGACACCTACAATGAGCAGTTCTTC
.	TRBV27	15	.	TRBJ1-1	CASSTPDGANTEAFF	TGTGCCAGCAGTACTCCGGACGGTGCGAACACTGAAGCTTTCTTT
.	TRBV27	14	.	TRBJ1-3	CASSLFPVGNTIYF	TGTGCCAGCAGTTTATTCCCAGTAGGAAACACCATATATTTT
TRBD2	TRBV5-1	18	.	TRBJ2-1	CASSLDTTVGGGYNEQFF	TGCGCCAGCAGCTTGGATACAACCGTGGGCGGGGGATACAATGAGCAGTTCTTC
.	TRBV27	15	.	TRBJ1-5	CASSLRGRGMQPQHF	TGTGCCAGCAGTTTACGTGGCAGGGGTATGCAGCCCCAGCATTTT
TRBD2	TRBV12-5	15	.	TRBJ2-3	CASGPGLAGTDTQYF	TGTGCTAGTGGCCCTGGACTAGCAGGAACAGATACGCAGTATTTT
TRBD1	TRBV5-4	14	.	TRBJ2-3	CASSSTGRLDTQYF	TGTGCCAGCAGCTCGACAGGGCGGTTGGATACGCAGTATTTT
TRBD1	TRBV19	18	.	TRBJ2-6	CASSNKGQSLGGANVLTF	TGTGCCAGTAGTAATAAGGGACAGAGCCTCGGTGGGGCCAACGTCCTGACTTTC
.	TRBV5-6	14	.	TRBJ1-2	CASRDRVSAYGYTF	TGTGCCAGCAGGGACCGGGTCTCAGCCTATGGCTACACCTTC
.	TRBV28	14	large	TRBJ1-5	CASSRTGRVQPQHF	TGTGCCAGCAGTCGCACAGGTAGGGTGCAGCCCCAGCATTTT